The entry below gives a single T cell receptor beta chain sequence along with its context. Its antigen remains unidentified. Germline CDR1 reads SGHTA; CDR2 reads FQGNSA. V was clipped by 4 bases and J by 1 base, with 10 bases between them. The CDR3 spans 14 residues. This sample was taken from a study of T cell responses to AZD1222 COVID-19 vaccine. Study results and limitations: Distributed over spike, vaccine-associated CD4 TCRs predominated at 160-218 and 743-854.

Only in-frame clones appear in the TCRdb table, and some are missing; sequencing was by immunoSEQ multiplex PCR. This table has fewer than 110,000 clones, around 91% appearing once. Material: peripheral blood, obtained on day 0 of AZD1222 vaccination. The clonotype originates from an adult in good health. The chain joins TRBV7-2 to TRBJ1-1; no clear D. CDR3 nucleotide sequence: TGTGCCAGCAGCTCCTGGAATACGAACACTGAAGCTTTCTTT. Amino acids: CASSSWNTNTEAFF.